This T cell receptor beta chain was sequenced during a study of blood T cell repertoires in COVID-19. Authors' processing steps: Researchers report that nucleated cell counts were estimated from reference gene primer amplification. Repertoires were generated with immunoSEQ multiplex PCR, while TCRdb's copy carries only in-frame clones and drops some. V and J calls and clone size are copied from that table; D and trimming were computed from the DNA. The table includes 180,000 or so clones, approximately 86% detected once. This receptor was obtained from a woman aged 80 or over with acute or convalescent COVID-19. The specimen sequenced was peripheral blood.

The CDR3 DNA sequence: TGCGCCAGCAGCTTGTCTAGACAGGGTGGCACCGGGGAGCTGTTTTTT. Its protein product is CASSLSRQGGTGELFF. This chain uses TRBV5-1 with TRBJ2-2; TRBD1 agrees at 7 bases. CDR1 is SGHRS and CDR2 is YFSETQ in the germline V gene. Trimming at V came to 1 base and at J to 4 bases, leaving 7 bases not matched to a gene. The CDR3 runs to 16 residues.